The rows below give T cell receptor beta chains drawn from one sample of a study of shared clonotypes between healthy human individuals. Clones were read by immunoSEQ multiplex PCR, and TCRdb kept only the in-frame ones, dropping some. The table has roughly 2.4 million clones, approximately 94% seen once. The sample taken for sequencing was naive CD4+ T cells sorted from blood. The receptors come from a man between 18 and 29 years old in good health. Each CDR3 is given with its conserved first and last residue. D genes are given only for firm matches. Some rows have no size entry. The others give once, few or many, or a class for an expanded clone.

V gene,clone size,J gene,D gene,CDR3 DNA,CDR3 protein
TRBV10-1,NA,TRBJ2-3,NA,TGCGCCAGCAGTGAGTCGGGTGATACGCAGTATTTT,CASSESGDTQYF
TRBV6-1,NA,TRBJ1-1,NA,TGTGCCACACCTCGACAGTTGAACACTGAAGCTTTCTTT,CATPRQLNTEAFF
TRBV5-1,NA,TRBJ2-3,NA,TGCGCCAGCAGCCCGGATACAGATACGCAGTATTTT,CASSPDTDTQYF
TRBV18,NA,TRBJ1-2,NA,TGTGCCAGCTCACCACCGGGACGGGACTATGGCTACACCTTC,CASSPPGRDYGYTF
TRBV7-9,NA,TRBJ1-4,NA,TGTGCCAGCAGCTTAAGTGGGGTCAATGAAAAACTGTTTTTT,CASSLSGVNEKLFF
TRBV29-1,NA,TRBJ1-1,TRBD1,TGCAGCGTCATTGCCGGGACAGGGGCCACTGAAGCTTTCTTT,CSVIAGTGATEAFF
TRBV28,NA,TRBJ1-4,NA,TGTGCCAGCACTCCTAGACCCCCCGGGGGGGAAAAACTGTTTTTT,CASTPRPPGGEKLFF
TRBV5-4,NA,TRBJ2-1,NA,TGTGCCAGCAGCCTGCAGGGTGAATACAATGAGCAGTTCTTC,CASSLQGEYNEQFF
TRBV7-8,NA,TRBJ1-2,TRBD1,TGTGCCAGCAGCGCCGGACAGGGGGCCTGGCACACCTTC,CASSAGQGAWHTF
TRBV9,NA,TRBJ2-2,NA,TGTGCCAGCAGCGAGGTTAGGGACACCGGGGAGCTGTTTTTT,CASSEVRDTGELFF
TRBV7-9,NA,TRBJ2-5,TRBD2,TGTGCCAGCAGCTTAAGACTAGCCCAAGAGACCCAGTACTTC,CASSLRLAQETQYF
TRBV30,NA,TRBJ1-3,NA,TGTGCCTGGAGCGGTGGAGACACCATATATTTT,CAWSGGDTIYF
TRBV11-2,NA,TRBJ1-2,TRBD1,TGTGCCAGCAGCTTGGGACAGCCTTATGGCTACACCTTC,CASSLGQPYGYTF
TRBV11-3,NA,TRBJ2-3,TRBD2,TGTGCCAGCAGCTTAGATGGGAGACTAGCGGGAGATACGCAGTATTTT,CASSLDGRLAGDTQYF
TRBV27,NA,TRBJ1-1,TRBD1,TGTGCCAGCAGTCCGACGGACAGGCCGGCTTTCTTT,CASSPTDRPAFF
TRBV10-3,NA,TRBJ2-1,TRBD1,TGTGCCATCAGTCTGGGGGGGGACAGGGAAATCTTC,CAISLGGDREIF
TRBV10-3,few,TRBJ1-6,NA,TGTGCCATCAGTGTTTGGGAAGGGGCCCTCCACTTT,CAISVWEGALHF
TRBV6-5,NA,TRBJ2-7,NA,TGTGCCAGCAGTCGGGACCTACCCCCCTACGAGCAGTACTTC,CASSRDLPPYEQYF
TRBV19,NA,TRBJ2-7,NA,TGTGCCAGTAGTATAGGAACAAAGGCCGAGCAGTACTTC,CASSIGTKAEQYF
TRBV28,once,TRBJ1-2,TRBD1,TGTGCCAGCAGTTTAAGGGACAGGGGGTTCACCTTC,CASSLRDRGFTF
TRBV5-1,NA,TRBJ1-4,NA,TGCGCCAGCAGCTTGGAAGCAGGCCCTAATGAAAAACTGTTTTTT,CASSLEAGPNEKLFF
TRBV4-2,NA,TRBJ2-1,TRBD2,TGTGCCAGCAGCCAAGATCAGGCTAGCGGGGGCAATGAGCAGTTCTTC,CASSQDQASGGNEQFF
TRBV9,once,TRBJ2-2,TRBD1,TGTGCCAGCAGCGCCCGGACAGGGGAAGACACCGGGGAGCTGTTTTTT,CASSARTGEDTGELFF
TRBV19,NA,TRBJ1-2,NA,TGTGCCAGTAGTACCAGGACAGTCTATGGCTACACCTTC,CASSTRTVYGYTF
TRBV5-4,NA,TRBJ1-3,TRBD1,TGTGCCAGCAGCCCAGGGACAGACTCTGGAAACACCATATATTTT,CASSPGTDSGNTIYF
TRBV18,NA,TRBJ1-2,NA,TGTGCCAGCTCTACATCGGGCCCGTCTAACTATGGCTACACCTTC,CASSTSGPSNYGYTF
TRBV29-1,NA,TRBJ2-5,NA,TGCAGCGTGGATACTAGCAGGGAGACCCAGTACTTC,CSVDTSRETQYF
TRBV5-4,NA,TRBJ2-7,NA,TGTGCCAGCAGCCCCAACGGCAGGGTCGACGAGCAGTACTTC,CASSPNGRVDEQYF
TRBV28,NA,TRBJ2-7,NA,TGTGCCAGCAGTTCGGGACTGAGGGCCTACGAGCAGTACTTC,CASSSGLRAYEQYF